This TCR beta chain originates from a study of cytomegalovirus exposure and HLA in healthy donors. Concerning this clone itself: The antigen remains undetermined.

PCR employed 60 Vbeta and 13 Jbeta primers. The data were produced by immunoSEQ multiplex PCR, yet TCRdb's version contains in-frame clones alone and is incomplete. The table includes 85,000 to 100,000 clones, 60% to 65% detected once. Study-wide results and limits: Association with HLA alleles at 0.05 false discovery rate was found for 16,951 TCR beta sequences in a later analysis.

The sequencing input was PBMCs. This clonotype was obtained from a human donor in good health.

CDR3 protein: CASSLHGTGENTIYF. CDR3 sequence (DNA): TGTGCCAGCAGTCTTCACGGGACAGGCGAAAACACCATATATTTT. The chain has TRBV9 and TRBJ1-3, with 8 nucleotides matching TRBD1. The V segment lost 5 bases and the J segment 6 bases; nucleotides outside the gene matches: 10. The CDR3 sequence is 15 residues long. CDR1 is SGDLS and CDR2 is YYNGEE in the germline V gene.